This T cell receptor (beta chain) derives from a study of early stage breast cancer tumors (dated by TCRdb to 2015 to 2018). Background on the whole study: Of the roughly 16 invasive breast tumors, roughly 12 were found to be estrogen receptor-positive, progesterone receptor-positive and HER2-negative. Most of the 12 ER+/PR+/HER2- tumors were invasive ductal carcinomas, while the other four were invasive lobular carcinomas. The samples as a whole yielded a few million detected templates, corresponding to 1,100,000 or so unique clonotypes. A read coverage of roughly 10-fold per sample was achieved on average.

The study profiled bulk TCR beta-chain repertoires in matched peripheral blood, tumor and adjacent normal breast tissue taken from approximately 15 patients with early-stage breast cancer. Before surgery, whole blood (roughly 5-11 mL) was collected into EDTA tubes and processed within 2 hours. Peripheral blood mononuclear cells were isolated by Ficoll-Paque centrifugation in SepMate-50 tubes. PBMCs were cryopreserved in aliquots of roughly 1.8 to 4 million cells in roughly 90% FBS with around 10% DMSO and kept in liquid nitrogen. Genomic DNA was extracted with the Qiagen AllPrep DNA/RNA Mini kit. The paper as a whole reports these results and caveats: Tumors showed about 2.4-fold higher T cell density and higher clonality than adjacent normal breast tissue. Greater similarity was observed between blood and normal breast repertoires than between blood and tumor repertoires, and tumor was distinguished from normal in about 90% of the 16 patients when each tissue was compared with blood. The small cohort size prevented analysis by tumor subtype. Chain pairing and functional markers such as CD4, CD8 and FOXP3 were missed by bulk genomic DNA sequencing of unsorted cells. Enriched TCRB sequences shared across patients were mostly commonly generated sequences, unlikely to play an important role in the tumor microenvironment.

Via the germline V gene (reference sequence), CDR1 is MNHEY and CDR2 SMNVEV. Trimming accounts for 8 bases at V and 5 bases at J, while the number of junction bases matched to no gene is 7. The CDR3 runs 14 amino acids, cysteine and phenylalanine included. The entry retains the CDR3 DNA only, 42 bases that are in frame from base 1. Two independent genomic DNA replicates were amplified for each sample, with approximately 0.5 ug used for blood and around 1.5 ug for tumor or normal breast. TCRB sequencing of genomic DNA was carried out with the ImmunoSeq Intro kit according to the manufacturer's instructions. The multiplex PCR ran for 30 to 35 cycles using proprietary primers and spike-in control sequences for absolute quantification. Single-end 150-bp reads were used to sequence an 87-bp fragment spanning the CDR3 plus the flanking V and J genes. Seven samples, each with two replicates, were multiplexed per lane of an Illumina MiSeq using version 3.0 chemistry. The original pipeline was this. The vendor's proprietary pipeline handled the raw data processing, merging both replicates into a single result for each sample. To define clonotypes, the study grouped productive rearrangements that shared the V-gene family, CDR3 amino acid sequence and J-gene segment. Clonality was computed as 1 minus the normalized Shannon entropy (Pielou evenness) of TCRB abundances. To estimate T cell density, the total number of templates was divided by the input cell count, which was inferred from how much DNA went in. Recon with default parameters was used to estimate total repertoire diversity and clonality. A clonotype counted as tumor-enriched if its abundance in tumor exceeded 0.1% and was at least 32-fold higher than its abundance in normal breast. The clones in this table, taken by TCRdb from immuneACCESS, are in-frame only. Not every clone is retained; where verified, under half of the shortfall comes from an unresolved V gene, and the cause of the rest is unknown. That table furnishes V, J and clone size, whereas the DNA furnished D and trimming. Counted in this sample were just over 50,000 clones; 78% of them appeared once. The ten largest clones represent 3% to 4% of the sample.

This clone turned up a few times. The specificity of this receptor is unknown. No much larger clonotype is one base removed from it; base qualities were not supplied. The receptor's source is a person aged 40 to 50 with breast cancer. The sample was blood. The V gene is TRBV27 and the J gene is TRBJ2-2; a stretch of 8 junction bases matches TRBD1. The nucleotides are TGTGCCAGCTGTGGACAGGGCGTAACCGGGGAGCTGTTTTTT. Translated, this is CASCGQGVTGELFF.